These 23 T cell receptor beta chains originate from one sample sequenced in a study of memory CD4+ T cells and cytomegalovirus serostatus. TCRdb's copy holds only in-frame clones and misses some; the assay was immunoSEQ multiplex PCR. The table shows tens of thousands of clones, with around 80% occurring only once. Single viable CD3+CD4+CD8-CD45RO+ cells were sorted as the memory CD4+ T cells. Sequencing was done on a sample of memory CD4+ T cells from blood. The receptor set was obtained from an adult in good health and CMV-seronegative.

This clone came up a few times. This chain links TRBV5-5 with TRBJ1-5, with a tentative D call TRBD1 (6 bases). The CDR3 is 15 amino acids. The V end lost 0 bases, the J end lost 6 bases, and 13 bases lay between the germline ends. CDR1 and CDR2 from the germline V gene are SGHKS and YYEKEE (reference sequence). The CDR3 here is CASSLGPNRVQPQHF. DNA of the CDR3: TGTGCCAGCAGCTTGGGCCCGAACAGGGTTCAGCCCCAGCATTTT.

This clone has a handful of counts. V gene TRBV30 combines with J gene TRBJ1-6, with D perhaps matching TRBD1 (5 bases). CDR1 GTSNPN and CDR2 SVGIG come from the germline V gene (reference sequence). V was cut by 7 bases and J by 6 bases, with 16 bases left in between. The CDR3 consists of 14 residues. The CDR3 DNA follows: TGTGCCTCAGTGGTGGGGGGTGGTAATTCACCCCTCCACTTT. It codes for CASVVGGGNSPLHF.

J is TRBJ2-7 and V is TRBV9; D is unclear. The germline V and J ends were trimmed by 4 bases and 5 bases, with 22 bases remaining between them. The CDR3 runs to 16 residues. Germline loops: CDR1 SGDLS, CDR2 YYNGEE. In nucleotides, the CDR3 is TGTGCCAGCAGCCCCCTAACTGGTTTAGGGAAGCACGAGCAGTACTTC. This sequence encodes CASSPLTGLGKHEQYF. The complete variable domain, with remaining parts taken from reference TRBV9 and TRBJ2-7, reads DSGVTQTPKHLITATGQRVTLRCSPRSGDLSVYWYQQSLDQGLQFLIQYYNGEERAKGNILERFSAQQFPDLHSELNLSSLELGDSALYFCASSPLTGLGKHEQYFGPGTRLTVT.

J is TRBJ2-1 and V is TRBV5-6; no firm D call. From germline, CDR1 is SGHDT and CDR2 YYEEEE. V shed 2 bases and J shed 8 bases, with 8 bases lying between them. The CDR3 spans 12 residues. Here the CDR3 reads CASSFEGYEQFF. CDR3 nucleotide sequence: TGTGCCAGCAGCTTTGAAGGATATGAGCAGTTCTTC.

This clone was recorded once. The CDR3 region has the DNA TGTGCCTGGAGTGTACAAGGGGGAGGGCTGAGCACAGATACGCAGTATTTT. Protein product: CAWSVQGGGLSTDTQYF. The chain combines TRBV30 with TRBJ2-3; D might be TRBD2 (7 bases). The CDR3 runs to 17 residues. The ends were cut back, 0 bases at V and 0 bases at J, with 16 bases in the middle. CDR1 GTSNPN and CDR2 SVGIG come from the germline V gene (reference sequence). The full variable domain, in which reference TRBV30 and TRBJ2-3 provide the parts outside the CDR3, is SQTIHQWPATLVQPVGSPLSLECTVEGTSNPNLYWYRQAAGRGLQLLFYSVGIGQISSEVPQNLSASRPQDRQFILSSKKLLLSDSGFYLCAWSVQGGGLSTDTQYFGPGTRLTVL.

The chain recombines TRBV19 with TRBJ2-1; no reliable D call. Germline CDR1 reads LNHDA; CDR2 reads SQIVND (reference sequence). This CDR3 region has 16 residues. Trimming took off 5 bases at V and 6 bases at J, with 20 bases between the two ends. The CDR3 DNA is TGTGCCAGTAGTCCAAAAGACGGGTTAGGCATCAATGAGCAGTTCTTC. This sequence encodes CASSPKDGLGINEQFF.

This chain uses TRBV15 with TRBJ1-4, with a possible D match to TRBD1 (5 bases). Trimming shortened V by 3 bases and J by 8 bases, and 13 bases separated the two germline ends. CDR1 and CDR2 (germline): LNHNV, YYDKDF (reference sequence). The length of the CDR3 is 14 residues. The CDR3 DNA reads TGTGCCACCAGCAGGGAGGGGTTGTACGAAAAACTGTTTTTT. Amino acid sequence: CATSREGLYEKLFF. Full variable domain (rest looked up from reference TRBV15 and TRBJ1-4): DAMVIQNPRYQVTQFGKPVTLSCSQTLNHNVMYWYQQKSSQAPKLLFHYYDKDFNNEADTPDNFQSRRPNTSFCFLDIRSPGLGDTAMYLCATSREGLYEKLFFGSGTQLSVL.

V is TRBV13 and J is TRBJ1-1, with 9 bases that match TRBD1. The CDR3 is 14 amino acids. Germline CDR1 and CDR2: PRHDT and FYEKMQ (reference sequence). V gave up 5 bases and J gave up 5 bases; unmatched junction bases: 6. CDR3: CASSKRDRETEAFF. CDR3 sequence (DNA): TGTGCCAGCAGCAAACGGGACAGGGAGACTGAAGCTTTCTTT.

This chain joins TRBV5-1 and TRBJ2-1; 8 bases are shared with TRBD2. The CDR3 length is 17 residues. The trim removed 2 bases at V and 4 bases at J, leaving 11 bases unmatched. Germline CDR1 SGHRS, CDR2 YFSETQ. CDR3 bases: TGCGCCAGCAGCTTAGGGAGTAGGGCGGGAGGTTACAATGAGCAGTTCTTC. It is translated as CASSLGSRAGGYNEQFF.

The chain carries TRBV7-8 and TRBJ1-5; tentatively, D is TRBD1 (5 bases). This CDR3 is 14 amino acids long. Trimming cost V 5 bases and J 5 bases, with 13 bases left between them. Germline V lookup: CDR1 SGHVS, CDR2 FQNEAQ. CDR3 DNA sequence: TGTGCCAGCAGCCTAATCCAGGGTGATCAGCCCCAGCATTTT. Protein product: CASSLIQGDQPQHF.

The CDR3 coding sequence is TGTGCCAGCTCACCAGAACAGGGGGCCACCGGGGAGCTGTTTTTT. It yields the protein CASSPEQGATGELFF. The chain combines TRBV18 with TRBJ2-2; TRBD1 matches at 9 bases. The V gene end was trimmed by 2 bases and the J gene end by 4 bases; junction bases not matched to a gene: 2. From germline, CDR1 is KGHSH and CDR2 LQKENI. The CDR3 covers 15 residues.

The rearrangement joins TRBV11-3 to TRBJ1-1, with D possibly matching TRBD1 (5 bases). Germline loops: CDR1 SGHNT, CDR2 YENEEA. The V end lost 0 bases, the J end lost 0 bases, and 8 bases lay between the germline ends. The length of the CDR3 is 15 residues. The CDR3 bases are TGTGCCAGCAGCTTAGAGCGGGGGTTGAACACTGAAGCTTTCTTT. Translation: CASSLERGLNTEAFF.

The genes are TRBV19 and TRBJ2-7; D possibly corresponds to TRBD2 (6 bases). Germline assignment: CDR1 LNHDA and CDR2 SQIVND (reference sequence). The length of the CDR3 is 14 residues. V was cut by 10 bases and J by 0 bases, with 16 bases left in between. The CDR3 DNA reads as TGTGCCACCACTCCGGCGGGAAGCTCCTACGAGCAGTACTTC. Translated: CATTPAGSSYEQYF.

This clone turned up a few times. The V and J genes are TRBV27 and TRBJ1-1; D not resolved. Trimming shortened V by 0 bases and J by 3 bases, and 11 bases separated the two germline ends. The CDR3 length is 15 residues. The germline V gene has CDR1 MNHEY and CDR2 SMNVEV (reference sequence). CDR3 residues: CASSLSLGADTEAFF. Written as DNA, the CDR3 is TGTGCCAGCAGTTTATCGTTGGGCGCGGACACTGAAGCTTTCTTT.

This clone has just one count. CDR3 loop: CASSLGGNADTQYF. The CDR3 bases are TGCGCCAGCAGCTTGGGAGGGAACGCAGATACGCAGTATTTT. The gene calls are TRBV5-1 and TRBJ2-3; D is possibly TRBD2 (5 bases). This CDR3 has 14 residues. Germline V CDR1 and CDR2: SGHRS, YFSETQ. Trimming shortened V by 0 bases and J by 4 bases, and 9 bases separated the two germline ends.

The chain is built from TRBV7-8 and TRBJ2-7; D is uncertain. V was cut by 1 base and J by 3 bases, with 13 bases left in between. The CDR3 length is 15 residues. From germline, CDR1 is SGHVS and CDR2 FQNEAQ. The CDR3 DNA reads as TGTGCCAGCAGCTTAGTGGGTGTGAGTGGCTACGAGCAGTACTTC. Translation gives CASSLVGVSGYEQYF.

The chain combines TRBV7-6 with TRBJ1-2; no reliable D call. This CDR3 is 13 amino acids long. CDR1 and CDR2 (germline): SGHVS, FNYEAQ. V lost 1 base and J lost 2, with 5 bases in between. CDR3 protein: CASSLGENYGYTF. CDR3 sequence (DNA): TGTGCCAGCAGCTTAGGAGAGAACTATGGCTACACCTTC.

The chain links TRBV2 to TRBJ1-1; the D gene is possibly TRBD1 (5 bases). Germline V lookup: CDR1 SNHLY, CDR2 FYNNEI. The CDR3 has 13 residues. V lost 6 bases and J 5 bases, leaving 13 bases between the germline ends. The CDR3, as DNA: TGTGCCAGCAGAATGGGCAGGGAGACTGAAGCTTTCTTT. Protein product: CASRMGRETEAFF.

V and J are TRBV5-5 and TRBJ2-7, with a tentative D call TRBD1 (6 bases). The CDR3 is made up of 15 amino acids. Trimming pared 1 base from V and 4 bases from J, leaving 15 bases between. Germline assignment: CDR1 SGHKS and CDR2 YYEKEE (reference sequence). The chain's CDR3 is CASSLLSGERYEQYF. CDR3 nucleotides: TGTGCCAGCAGCTTGCTGTCAGGGGAAAGGTACGAGCAGTACTTC.

The chain employs TRBV10-2 and TRBJ2-1, with 10 bases that match TRBD2. Germline loops: CDR1 WSHSY, CDR2 SAAADI. The CDR3 consists of 19 residues. V trimming: 6 bases; J trimming: 5 bases; junction bases outside the gene matches: 19. Here the CDR3 DNA reads TGCGCCAGCAGACCTCGGACTAGCGGCCTCCTTCTTTATCACAATGAGCAGTTCTTC. This encodes CASRPRTSGLLLYHNEQFF.

The CDR3 DNA sequence: TGTGCCACCACCGGGACAGGGACCATGAACACTGAAGCTTTCTTT. As protein: CATTGTGTMNTEAFF. The rearrangement joins TRBV6-1 to TRBJ1-1, with 9 bases that match TRBD1. The CDR3 loop spans 15 amino acids. Trimming at V came to 10 bases and at J to 0 bases, leaving 9 bases not matched to a gene. Germline-derived CDR1 and CDR2 are MNHNS and SASEGT.

On this clone: At one boundary the junction diverges from the germline segment, which might be a read error. The rearrangement joins TRBV20-1 to TRBJ1-4; 7 bases are shared with TRBD1. This CDR3 is 11 amino acids long. Germline CDR1 reads DFQATT; CDR2 reads SNEGSKA (reference sequence). CDR3 protein: CSARGITGDVF. CDR3 nucleotide sequence: TGCAGTGCTAGAGGTATAACAGGGGATGTTTTT.

The chain employs TRBV11-3 and TRBJ2-1; a weak D match, TRBD1 (6 bases). Trimming left V 8 bases short and J 9 bases short, with 17 bases between. This CDR3 is 13 amino acids long. CDR1 is SGHNT, CDR2 YENEEA, per germline. This CDR3 reads CASSWGLAREQFF. CDR3 nucleotides: TGTGCCAGCTCTTGGGGGCTGGCTCGTGAGCAGTTCTTC.